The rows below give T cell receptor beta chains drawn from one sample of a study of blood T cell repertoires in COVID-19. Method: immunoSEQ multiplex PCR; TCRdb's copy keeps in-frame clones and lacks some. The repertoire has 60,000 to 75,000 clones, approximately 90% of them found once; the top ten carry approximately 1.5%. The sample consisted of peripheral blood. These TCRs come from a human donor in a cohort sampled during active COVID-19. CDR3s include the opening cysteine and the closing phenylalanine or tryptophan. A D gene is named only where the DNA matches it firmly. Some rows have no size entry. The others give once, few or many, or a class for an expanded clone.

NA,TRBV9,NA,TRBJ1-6,CASSVEQTGSPLHF,TGTGCCAGCAGCGTAGAACAGACAGGATCACCCCTCCACTTT
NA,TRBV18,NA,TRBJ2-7,CASSPPTGGFSYEQYF,TGTGCCAGCTCACCACCGACCGGCGGGTTCTCCTACGAGCAGTACTTC
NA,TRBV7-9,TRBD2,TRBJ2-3,CASSTGTSGMMDTQYF,TGTGCCAGCAGCACTGGGACTAGCGGGATGATGGATACGCAGTATTTT
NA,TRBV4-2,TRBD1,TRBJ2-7,CASSQEGGILSYEQYF,TGTGCCAGCAGCCAAGAAGGGGGCATCCTGTCCTACGAGCAGTACTTC
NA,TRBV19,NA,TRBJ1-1,CASHYTGEAFF,TGTGCCAGTCACTACACGGGTGAAGCTTTCTTT
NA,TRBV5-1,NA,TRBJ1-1,CASSLAQGINTEAFF,TGCGCCAGCAGCTTGGCACAGGGCATAAACACTGAAGCTTTCTTT
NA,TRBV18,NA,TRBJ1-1,CASSPTGRNTEAFF,TGTGCCAGCTCACCAACAGGCCGGAACACTGAAGCTTTCTTT
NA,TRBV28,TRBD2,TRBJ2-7,CASRSTSGYEQYF,TGTGCCAGCAGGTCGACTAGCGGCTACGAGCAGTACTTC
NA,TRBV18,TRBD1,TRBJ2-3,CASSPPPVRTGGDTQYF,TGTGCCAGCTCACCACCTCCTGTTCGGACAGGGGGCGATACGCAGTATTTT
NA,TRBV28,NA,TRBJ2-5,CASSPTGTPLQETQYF,TGTGCCAGCAGTCCTACCGGGACACCGCTTCAAGAGACCCAGTACTTC
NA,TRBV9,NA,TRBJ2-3,CASSSGGADTQYF,TGTGCCAGCAGCTCGGGGGGCGCAGATACGCAGTATTTT
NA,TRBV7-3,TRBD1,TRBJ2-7,CASSPSRDRNYEQYF,TGTGCCAGCAGCCCAAGCCGGGACAGGAACTACGAGCAGTACTTC
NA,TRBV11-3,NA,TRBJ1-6,CASSLDGRRNNSPLHF,TGTGCCAGCAGCTTAGACGGCCGGAGGAATAATTCACCCCTCCACTTT
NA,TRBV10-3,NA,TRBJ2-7,CAISESNVDTLYEQYF,TGTGCCATCAGTGAGTCGAATGTGGACACCCTCTACGAGCAGTACTTC
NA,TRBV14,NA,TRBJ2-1,CASSQVGSHDEQFF,TGTGCCAGCAGCCAAGTCGGGAGTCATGATGAGCAGTTCTTC
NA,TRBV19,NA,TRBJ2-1,CARTGWDEQFF,TGTGCCAGAACAGGGTGGGATGAGCAGTTCTTC
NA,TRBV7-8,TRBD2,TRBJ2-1,CASSLGGTSAYNEQFF,TGTGCCAGCAGCTTAGGTGGGACTAGCGCCTACAATGAGCAGTTCTTC
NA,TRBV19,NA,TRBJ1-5,CASKLLGGLSNQPQHF,TGTGCCAGTAAGTTGCTCGGGGGGCTGAGCAATCAGCCCCAGCATTTT
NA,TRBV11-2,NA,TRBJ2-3,CASSLRRLDLDTQYF,TGTGCCAGCAGCTTAAGGCGGCTAGATCTAGATACGCAGTATTTT
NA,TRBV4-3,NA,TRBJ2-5,CASSQGRWETQYF,TGCGCCAGCAGCCAGGGGCGGTGGGAGACCCAGTACTTC
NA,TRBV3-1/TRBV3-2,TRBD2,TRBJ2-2,CASSPSGRRNTGELFF,TGTGCCAGCAGTCCCAGCGGGAGACGTAACACCGGGGAGCTGTTTTTT
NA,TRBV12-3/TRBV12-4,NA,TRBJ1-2,CASSGGVGYTF,TGTGCCAGCAGCGGGGGAGTTGGCTACACCTTC
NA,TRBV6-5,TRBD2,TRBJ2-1,CASRRASGSHNEQFF,TGTGCCAGCAGGCGAGCTAGCGGGAGTCACAATGAGCAGTTCTTC
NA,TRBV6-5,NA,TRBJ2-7,CASNSPNRAIYEQYF,TGTGCCAGCAATTCTCCCAACAGGGCGATCTACGAGCAGTACTTC
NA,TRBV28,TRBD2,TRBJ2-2,CASRPAGTTGELFF,TGTGCCAGCAGGCCAGCGGGAACCACCGGGGAGCTGTTTTTT
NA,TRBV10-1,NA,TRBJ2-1,CASSELGVNEQFF,TGCGCCAGCAGTGAGCTGGGAGTTAATGAGCAGTTCTTC
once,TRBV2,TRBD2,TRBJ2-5,CASSGPSGRSGRETQYF,TGTGCCAGCAGTGGCCCTAGCGGGAGGTCAGGAAGAGAGACCCAGTACTTC
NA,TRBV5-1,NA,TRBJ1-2,CASSPGHSYGYTF,TGCGCCAGCAGCCCAGGACACTCCTATGGCTACACCTTC
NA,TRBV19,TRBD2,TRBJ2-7,CASSIGGSRVYEQYF,TGTGCCAGTAGTATCGGCGGGAGTCGTGTCTACGAGCAGTACTTC
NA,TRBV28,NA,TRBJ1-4,CASSLDQGLVEKLFF,TGTGCCAGCAGTTTGGATCAGGGGCTTGTAGAAAAACTGTTTTTT
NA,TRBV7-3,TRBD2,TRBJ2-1,CASSLMGLGRNEQFF,TGTGCCAGCAGCTTAATGGGACTAGGTAGGAATGAGCAGTTCTTC
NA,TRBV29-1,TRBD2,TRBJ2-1,CSAPKGTNYNEQFF,TGCAGCGCGCCCAAAGGGACTAATTACAATGAGCAGTTCTTC
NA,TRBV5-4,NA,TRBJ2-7,CASSLVSGGQYEQYF,TGTGCCAGCAGCTTGGTGTCAGGGGGGCAGTACGAGCAGTACTTC
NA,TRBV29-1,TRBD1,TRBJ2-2,CSVSGTALTGELFF,TGCAGCGTCTCCGGGACAGCTCTCACCGGGGAGCTGTTTTTT
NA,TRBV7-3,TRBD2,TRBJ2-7,CASSPGEGKTYEQYF,TGTGCCAGCAGCCCCGGGGAGGGAAAGACCTACGAGCAGTACTTC
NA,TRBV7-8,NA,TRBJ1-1,CASSLRRTEAFF,TGTGCCAGCAGTTTGAGGAGGACTGAAGCTTTCTTT
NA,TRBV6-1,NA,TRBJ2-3,CASSEGRDTQYF,TGTGCCAGCAGTGAGGGCCGGGATACGCAGTATTTT
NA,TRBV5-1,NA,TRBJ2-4,CASSLGRGYNIQYF,TGCGCCAGCAGCTTGGGAAGGGGGTATAACATTCAGTACTTC
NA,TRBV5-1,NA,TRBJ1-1,CASSLRGMGQVNTEAFF,TGCGCCAGCAGCTTGCGTGGGATGGGGCAGGTGAACACTGAAGCTTTCTTT
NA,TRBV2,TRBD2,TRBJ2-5,CASSQPGLAGRETQYF,TGTGCCAGCAGCCAACCCGGACTAGCGGGACGAGAGACCCAGTACTTC
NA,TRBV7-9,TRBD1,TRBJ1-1,CASRETGADNTEAFF,TGTGCCAGCAGGGAGACAGGGGCGGATAACACTGAAGCTTTCTTT
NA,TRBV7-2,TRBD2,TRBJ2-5,CASSSGLSKRTQYF,TGTGCCAGCAGCTCGGGACTAAGCAAGAGAACCCAGTACTTC
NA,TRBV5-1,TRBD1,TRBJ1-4,CASSPDRVNEKLFF,TGCGCCAGCAGCCCCGACAGGGTCAATGAAAAACTGTTTTTT
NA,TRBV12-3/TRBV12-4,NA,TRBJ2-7,CASSGTRLQYF,TGTGCCAGCAGTGGGACTCGCCTGCAGTACTTC
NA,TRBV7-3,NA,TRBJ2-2,CASSSTSTGELFF,TGTGCCAGCAGCTCCACTTCTACCGGGGAGCTGTTTTTT
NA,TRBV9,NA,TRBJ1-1,CASSGNSGATEAFF,TGTGCCAGCAGCGGAAACTCAGGGGCCACTGAAGCTTTCTTT
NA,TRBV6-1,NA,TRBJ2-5,CASSDWLENQETQYF,TGTGCCAGCAGTGATTGGCTGGAGAACCAAGAGACCCAGTACTTC
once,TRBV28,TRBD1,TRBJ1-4,CASRYSGGGGEKLFF,TGTGCCAGCAGGTATTCGGGAGGGGGCGGCGAAAAACTGTTTTTT
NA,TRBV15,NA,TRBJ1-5,CATSRDPGSNQPQHF,TGTGCCACCAGCAGAGATCCGGGTAGCAATCAGCCCCAGCATTTT
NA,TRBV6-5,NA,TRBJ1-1,CASSYSRGWTEAFF,TGTGCCAGCAGTTACTCCAGGGGTTGGACTGAAGCTTTCTTT